A selection of T cell receptor beta chains follows, all from one sample in a study of blood T cells in healthy people across ages. One entry per CDR3 protein results from TCRdb running MiXCR on the 5' RACE reads. This table has approximately 1,700,000 distinct CDR3 sequences, around 42% appearing once. Sequences were obtained from blood. The source of these receptors is a human donor in good health. Both conserved end residues are part of each CDR3. D genes are given only for firm matches. Clone size appears in some rows only: once, few, many, or a class for an expanded clone.

size: NA; D: TRBD2; J: TRBJ2-1; V: TRBV10-3; DNA: TGTGCCATCAGTGTCCCTAGCGGGGGTAAGGTTGAGCAGTTCTTC; CDR3: CAISVPSGGKVEQFF
size: NA; D: TRBD1; J: TRBJ2-3; V: TRBV20-1; DNA: TGCAGTGCTAGGTGGACAGGGGGGGATACGCAGTATTTT; CDR3: CSARWTGGDTQYF
size: NA; D: NA; J: TRBJ2-3; V: TRBV12-3/TRBV12-4; DNA: TGTGTCTCGAAGCGGGGCACAGATACGCAGTATTTT; CDR3: CVSKRGTDTQYF
size: NA; D: TRBD1; J: TRBJ2-7; V: TRBV28; DNA: TGTGCCAGCAGTCCCGTGTCGGGGACAGGGTTTTACGAGCAGTACTTC; CDR3: CASSPVSGTGFYEQYF
size: few; D: TRBD2; J: TRBJ2-3; V: TRBV4-3; DNA: TGCGCCAGCAGCCAAGATACTAGCGGGGGGCGTCCCCAATCTACAGATACGCAGTATTTT; CDR3: CASSQDTSGGRPQSTDTQYF
size: many; D: NA; J: TRBJ1-2; V: TRBV7-9; DNA: TGTGCCAGCAGCTTAGCCCTCCCAAACTATGGCTACACCTTC; CDR3: CASSLALPNYGYTF
size: few; D: NA; J: TRBJ2-7; V: TRBV28; DNA: TGTGCCAGCAGTCAGCCAACGACAGAATACGAGCAGTACTTC; CDR3: CASSQPTTEYEQYF
size: NA; D: NA; J: TRBJ1-2; V: TRBV7-8; DNA: TGTGCCAGCAGCTTAATGGCCCAGGGGAATGGCTACACCTTC; CDR3: CASSLMAQGNGYTF
size: NA; D: TRBD1; J: TRBJ2-1; V: TRBV29-1; DNA: TGCAGCGTCGAGCCCGGGACAGGGGTAAGGAATGAGCAGTTCTTC; CDR3: CSVEPGTGVRNEQFF
size: NA; D: NA; J: TRBJ1-1; V: TRBV28; DNA: TGTGCCAGCAGATACCAGGACCTCCGTGAAGCTTTCTTT; CDR3: CASRYQDLREAFF
size: many; D: NA; J: TRBJ2-3; V: TRBV28; DNA: TGTGCCAGCAGCTTATCCGGAAGCACAGATACGCAGTATTTT; CDR3: CASSLSGSTDTQYF
size: few; D: TRBD2; J: TRBJ2-3; V: TRBV7-2; DNA: TGTGCCAGCAGCTGGAAGGGGCTAGCGGTGGGAGATACGCAGTATTTT; CDR3: CASSWKGLAVGDTQYF
size: few; D: NA; J: TRBJ1-4; V: TRBV7-3; DNA: TGTGCCAGCAGCTTATGGTCGGGGGGAGTAACTAATGAAAAACTGTTTTTT; CDR3: CASSLWSGGVTNEKLFF
size: NA; D: TRBD1; J: TRBJ2-7; V: TRBV6-5; DNA: TGTGCCACCCGACCACCTGGGACAGGGTACTACGAGCAGTACTTC; CDR3: CATRPPGTGYYEQYF
size: NA; D: NA; J: TRBJ2-3; V: TRBV24-1; DNA: TGTGCCACCAGTGATTTACGGGTCCGGGGTACGCAGTATTTT; CDR3: CATSDLRVRGTQYF